The 21 T cell receptor beta chains given below trace back to one sample, sequenced in a study of cytomegalovirus exposure and HLA in healthy donors. PCR was performed using 60 Vbeta and 13 Jbeta primers. The protocol was immunoSEQ multiplex PCR, while the TCRdb copy is restricted to in-frame clones and leaves out a portion. The sample has about 89,000 clones, more than 70% seen once. The sequenced sample consisted of PBMCs. The receptors were gathered from a man aged 30-40 years in good health and CMV-seronegative.

This chain connects TRBV10-2 to TRBJ2-1; 11 nucleotides match TRBD2. Germline CDR1 WSHSY, CDR2 SAAADI. The CDR3 is 14 amino acids. The J segment lost 4 bases and the V segment lost 8 bases, leaving 4 bases of the junction unmatched. The CDR3 region is CASVTSGGYNEQFF. The CDR3 DNA sequence: TGCGCCAGCGTAACTAGCGGGGGATACAATGAGCAGTTCTTC.

This rearrangement joins TRBV14 to TRBJ2-1; TRBD2 matches at 9 bases. Looked up from germline, CDR1 is SGHDN and CDR2 is FVKESK. This CDR3 contains 15 residues. The V and J ends lost 5 bases and 5 bases, in that order; junction bases with no gene match: 7. DNA of the CDR3: TGTGCCAGCAGCACGCTAGCGGGACATAACAATGAGCAGTTCTTC. Protein sequence: CASSTLAGHNNEQFF.

This clone has a single count. The chain couples TRBV11-2 to TRBJ2-1; 7 positions match TRBD2. The germline V gene encodes CDR1 SGHAT and CDR2 FQNNGV. V gave up 5 bases and J gave up 5 bases; unmatched junction bases: 12. The CDR3 runs to 16 residues. The CDR3 DNA reads as TGTGCCAGCAGCCCACTTAAGGGAGCGGGGCACAATGAGCAGTTCTTC. Protein product: CASSPLKGAGHNEQFF. Together with reference TRBV11-2 and TRBJ2-1, the CDR3 gives the full variable domain: EAGVAQSPRYKIIEKRQSVAFWCNPISGHATLYWYQQILGQGPKLLIQFQNNGVVDDSQLPKDRFSAERLKGVDSTLKIQPAKLEDSAVYLCASSPLKGAGHNEQFFGPGTRLTVL.

The chain uses TRBV4-3 and TRBJ2-7; perhaps TRBD1 as D (5 bases). The CDR3 is made up of 14 amino acids. CDR1 and CDR2 (germline): LGHNA, YSLEER. V was pared by 1 base and J by 3 bases, with 10 bases between. The CDR3 loop is CASSQGIRVYEQYF. CDR3 sequence (DNA): TGCGCCAGCAGCCAAGGTATCAGGGTCTACGAGCAGTACTTC.

This rearrangement joins TRBV6-5 to TRBJ2-1, with TRBD1 identical over 7 bases. The germline V gene encodes CDR1 MNHEY and CDR2 SVGAGI. CDR3 size: 16 residues. J was trimmed by 2 bases and V by 2 bases; bases with no gene match: 6. CDR3 sequence (DNA): TGTGCCAGCAGTTACGTTCACAGGGGTACCTACAATGAGCAGTTCTTC. Its translation is CASSYVHRGTYNEQFF.

This chain uses TRBV5-1 with TRBJ2-1, with 7 bases that match TRBD1. CDR1 and CDR2 from the germline V gene are SGHRS and YFSETQ. The CDR3 is 15 amino acids. J gave up 3 bases and V 4 bases, and 7 bases lay outside the gene matches. CDR3 in amino acids: CASSHGQVIYNEQFF. The CDR3 DNA is TGCGCCAGCAGCCACGGACAGGTGATCTACAATGAGCAGTTCTTC.

J is TRBJ1-1 and V is TRBV11-2, with 9 bases that match TRBD1. The germline V gene has CDR1 SGHAT and CDR2 FQNNGV. J gave up 5 bases and V 6 bases, and 7 bases lay outside the gene matches. This CDR3 is built from 14 residues. CDR3 region: CASSYTGTGTEAFF. Written as DNA, the CDR3 is TGTGCCAGCAGTTACACCGGGACAGGGACTGAAGCTTTCTTT.

The gene calls are TRBV7-8 and TRBJ2-1; D gene unclear. The germline gives CDR1 SGHVS, CDR2 FQNEAQ. The CDR3 totals 14 residues. V dropped 1 base and J dropped 2 bases, with 6 bases sitting between them. CDR3 in DNA: TGTGCCAGCAGCTTAGTCAGAACCTACAATGAGCAGTTCTTC. The encoded protein is CASSLVRTYNEQFF.

DNA of the CDR3: TGTGCCAGCAGTCGACAGGGGATAGCTAACTATGGCTACACCTTC. The encoded protein is CASSRQGIANYGYTF. J is TRBJ1-2 and V is TRBV2; TRBD1 matches 8 bases. The CDR3 totals 15 residues. After removal of 5 bases from V and 0 bases from J, the junction contained 5 bases not matched to a gene. Per germline, CDR1 SNHLY and CDR2 FYNNEI.

The V gene is TRBV6-1, the J gene TRBJ1-1; 10 positions agree with TRBD1. Germline CDR1 reads MNHNS; CDR2 reads SASEGT. The junction had 3 bases not matched to a gene; V was cut back by 5 bases and J by 6 bases. The CDR3 runs 13 residues. The CDR3 spells CASSRDRGSEAFF. The CDR3 DNA sequence: TGTGCCAGCAGTCGGGACAGGGGTTCTGAAGCTTTCTTT.

V usage is TRBV10-3 and J usage is TRBJ2-6; the D gene is possibly TRBD1 (5 bases). Between the trimmed V and J ends, which lost 6 bases and 2 bases, there was a span of 14 bases. Germline V CDR1 and CDR2: ENHRY, SYGVKD. The CDR3 has 16 amino acids. This chain's CDR3 is CAISNSGSTGANVLTF. The CDR3 DNA is TGTGCCATCAGCAATTCAGGGTCCACTGGGGCCAACGTCCTGACTTTC.

This CDR3 reads CASSLGARGRRNEQFF. The CDR3 DNA sequence: TGTGCCAGCAGCTTAGGAGCGAGGGGGCGAAGGAATGAGCAGTTCTTC. The chain couples TRBV7-8 to TRBJ2-1; 7 nucleotides align to TRBD1. The CDR3 length is 16 residues. Germline V lookup: CDR1 SGHVS, CDR2 FQNEAQ. Losses at the gene ends were 1 base for V and 7 bases for J; bases not matched to a gene: 10. The whole variable domain, remainder taken from reference TRBV7-8 and TRBJ2-1, is GAGVSQSPRYKVAKRGQDVALRCDPISGHVSLFWYQQALGQGPEFLTYFQNEAQLDKSGLPSDRFFAERPEGSVSTLKIQRTQQEDSAVYLCASSLGARGRRNEQFFGPGTRLTVL.

V and J are TRBV29-1 and TRBJ2-1; TRBD1 matches at 8 bases. This CDR3 region has 12 residues. CDR1 is SQVTM and CDR2 is ANQGSEA in the germline V gene. V was pared by 3 bases and J by 6 bases, with 1 base of the junction left unmatched. The CDR3 spells CSVEDRVNEQFF. In DNA, the CDR3 is TGCAGCGTTGAGGACAGGGTCAATGAGCAGTTCTTC.

The J gene is TRBJ2-7, the V gene TRBV7-8, with 8 bases matching TRBD1. The germline V gene encodes CDR1 SGHVS and CDR2 FQNEAQ. The CDR3 is 14 residues long. V lost 3 bases and J lost 3; bases outside the gene matches: 4. CDR3 loop: CASSLTGVSYEQYF. The CDR3, as DNA: TGTGCCAGCAGCTTGACAGGGGTTAGCTACGAGCAGTACTTC.

V and J are TRBV4-1 and TRBJ2-3; 7 positions match TRBD1. CDR1 is MGHRA and CDR2 is YSYEKL in the germline V gene. The J segment lost 1 base and the V segment lost 4 bases, leaving 14 bases of the junction unmatched. The CDR3 runs to 18 residues. In DNA, the CDR3 is TGCGCCAGCAGCCGCGTAAAACTCCAAGGGGGCGGCACAGATACGCAGTATTTT. This encodes CASSRVKLQGGGTDTQYF.

The chain employs TRBV6-1 and TRBJ1-2; no clear D gene. V lost 6 bases to trimming and J lost 2 bases, with 13 bases between them. This CDR3 comprises 14 residues. Germline V gene sequence: CDR1 MNHNS, CDR2 SASEGT. CDR3 nucleotides: TGTGCCAGCAGCCCCGGAGGGTCCAACTATGGCTACACCTTC. Translating gives CASSPGGSNYGYTF.

V gene TRBV15 combines with J gene TRBJ2-1; D is undetermined. Per the germline V gene, CDR1 is LNHNV and CDR2 is YYDKDF (reference sequence). Trimming removed 1 base from V and 6 bases from J, with 7 bases in between. The CDR3 length is 13 residues. This chain's CDR3 is CATSRARSNEQFF. The CDR3 DNA follows: TGTGCCACCAGCAGAGCCAGGTCCAATGAGCAGTTCTTC.

The chain combines TRBV4-1 with TRBJ1-5; TRBD1 might be the D (5 bases). CDR1 is MGHRA, CDR2 YSYEKL, per germline. This CDR3 contains 17 residues. The V end was cut by 3 bases, the J end by 0 bases, with 15 bases between. The CDR3 here is CASSQDVTEYSNQPQHF. The CDR3 DNA reads as TGCGCCAGCAGCCAGGATGTGACAGAGTATAGCAATCAGCCCCAGCATTTT.

This chain uses TRBV5-4 with TRBJ1-1; 10 bases are shared with TRBD1. The V and J ends lost 3 bases and 5 bases, in that order; junction bases with no gene match: 4. The CDR3 has 14 amino acids. Germline assignment: CDR1 SGHNT and CDR2 YYREEE (reference sequence). The CDR3 bases are TGTGCCAGCAGCTGGGGACAGGGGTTGACTGAAGCTTTCTTT. This sequence encodes CASSWGQGLTEAFF.

The V and J genes are TRBV9 and TRBJ1-1, with TRBD1 as a possible D gene (6 bases). The CDR3 runs to 15 residues. Per germline, CDR1 SGDLS and CDR2 YYNGEE. With 0 bases removed from V and 4 bases from J, the gap between germline ends came to 13 bases. The CDR3 DNA sequence: TGTGCCAGCAGCGTAGAGGGGGGGATGGGCACTGAAGCTTTCTTT. This translates into CASSVEGGMGTEAFF.

The chain joins TRBV7-2 to TRBJ2-7, with 7 bases matching TRBD1. Germline V CDR1 and CDR2: SGHTA, FQGNSA. J lost 3 bases, V lost 6 bases, and 8 bases had no gene match. CDR3 length equals 14 residues. DNA of the CDR3: TGTGCCAGCAGTCGAGGGGGCCTTGACTACGAGCAGTACTTC. Translating it yields CASSRGGLDYEQYF.